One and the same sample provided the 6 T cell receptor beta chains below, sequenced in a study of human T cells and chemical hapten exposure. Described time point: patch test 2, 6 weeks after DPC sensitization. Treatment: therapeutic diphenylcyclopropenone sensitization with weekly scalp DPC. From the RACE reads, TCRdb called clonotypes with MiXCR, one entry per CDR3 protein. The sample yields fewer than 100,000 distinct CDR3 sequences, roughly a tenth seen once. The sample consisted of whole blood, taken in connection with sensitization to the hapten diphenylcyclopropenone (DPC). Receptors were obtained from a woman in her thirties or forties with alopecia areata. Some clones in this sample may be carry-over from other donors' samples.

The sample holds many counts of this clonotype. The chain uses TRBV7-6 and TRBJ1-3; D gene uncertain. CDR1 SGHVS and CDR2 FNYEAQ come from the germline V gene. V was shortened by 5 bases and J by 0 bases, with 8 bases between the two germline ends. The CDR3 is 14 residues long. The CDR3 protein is CASSTFDSGNTIYF. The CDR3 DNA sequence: TGTGCCAGCAGCACCTTCGACTCTGGAAACACCATATATTTT.

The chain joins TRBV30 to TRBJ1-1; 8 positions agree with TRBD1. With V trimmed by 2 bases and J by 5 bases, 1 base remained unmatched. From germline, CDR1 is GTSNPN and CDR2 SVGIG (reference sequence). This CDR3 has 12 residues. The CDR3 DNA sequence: TGTGCCTGGAGTCGACAGGGGACTGAAGCTTTCTTT. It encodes CAWSRQGTEAFF.

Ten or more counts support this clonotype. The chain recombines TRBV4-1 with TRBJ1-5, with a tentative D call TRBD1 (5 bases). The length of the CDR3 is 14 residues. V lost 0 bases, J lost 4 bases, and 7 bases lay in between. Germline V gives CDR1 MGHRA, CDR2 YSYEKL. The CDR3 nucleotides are TGCGCCAGCAGCCAAGACGGGGGGAATCAGCCCCAGCATTTT. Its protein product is CASSQDGGNQPQHF.

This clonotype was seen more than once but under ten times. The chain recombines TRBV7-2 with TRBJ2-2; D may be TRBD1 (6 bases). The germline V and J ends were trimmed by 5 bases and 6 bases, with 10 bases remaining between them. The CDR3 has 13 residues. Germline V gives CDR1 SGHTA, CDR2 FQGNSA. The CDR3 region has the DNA TGTGCCAGCAGCCTAGGGACACCCGGGGAGCTGTTTTTT. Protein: CASSLGTPGELFF. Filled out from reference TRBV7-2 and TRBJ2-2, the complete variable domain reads GAGVSQSPSNKVTEKGKDVELRCDPISGHTALYWYRQSLGQGLEFLIYFQGNSAPDKSGLPSDRFSAERTGGSVSTLTIQRTQQEDSAVYLCASSLGTPGELFFGEGSRLTVL.

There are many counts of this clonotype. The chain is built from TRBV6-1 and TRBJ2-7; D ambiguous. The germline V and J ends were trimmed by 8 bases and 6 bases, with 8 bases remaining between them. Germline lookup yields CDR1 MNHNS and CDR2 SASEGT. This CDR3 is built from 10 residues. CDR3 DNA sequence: TGTGCCAGCGGGCGACGCGAGCAGTACTTC. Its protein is CASGRREQYF.

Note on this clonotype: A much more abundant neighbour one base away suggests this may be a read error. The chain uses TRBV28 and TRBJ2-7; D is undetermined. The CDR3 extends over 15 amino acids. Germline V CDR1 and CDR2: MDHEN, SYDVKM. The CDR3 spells CACSDAGASSYEQYF. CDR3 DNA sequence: TGTGCCTGCAGCGACGCAGGAGCGAGCTCCTACGAGCAGTACTTC. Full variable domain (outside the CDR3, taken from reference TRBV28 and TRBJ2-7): DVKVTQSSRYLVKRTGEKVFLECVQDMDHENMFWYRQDPGLGLRLIYFSYDVKMKEKGDIPEGYSVSREKKERFSLILESASTNQTSMYLCACSDAGASSYEQYFGPGTRLTVT.